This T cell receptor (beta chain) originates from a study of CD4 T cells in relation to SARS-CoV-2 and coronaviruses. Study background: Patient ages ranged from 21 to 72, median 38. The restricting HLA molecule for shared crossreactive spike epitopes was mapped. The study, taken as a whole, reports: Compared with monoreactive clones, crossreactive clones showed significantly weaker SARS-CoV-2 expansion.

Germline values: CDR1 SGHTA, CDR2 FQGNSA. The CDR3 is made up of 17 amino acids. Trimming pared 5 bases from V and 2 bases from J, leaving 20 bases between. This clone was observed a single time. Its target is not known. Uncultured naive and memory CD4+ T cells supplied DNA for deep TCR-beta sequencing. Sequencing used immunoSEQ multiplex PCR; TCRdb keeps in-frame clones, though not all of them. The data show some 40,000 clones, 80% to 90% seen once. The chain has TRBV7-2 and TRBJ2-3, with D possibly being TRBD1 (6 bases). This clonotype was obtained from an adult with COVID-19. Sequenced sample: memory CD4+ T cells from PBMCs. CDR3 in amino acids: CASSHRTGRLTTDTQYF. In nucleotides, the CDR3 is TGTGCCAGCAGCCATCGAACAGGGCGCCTTACCACAGATACGCAGTATTTT.